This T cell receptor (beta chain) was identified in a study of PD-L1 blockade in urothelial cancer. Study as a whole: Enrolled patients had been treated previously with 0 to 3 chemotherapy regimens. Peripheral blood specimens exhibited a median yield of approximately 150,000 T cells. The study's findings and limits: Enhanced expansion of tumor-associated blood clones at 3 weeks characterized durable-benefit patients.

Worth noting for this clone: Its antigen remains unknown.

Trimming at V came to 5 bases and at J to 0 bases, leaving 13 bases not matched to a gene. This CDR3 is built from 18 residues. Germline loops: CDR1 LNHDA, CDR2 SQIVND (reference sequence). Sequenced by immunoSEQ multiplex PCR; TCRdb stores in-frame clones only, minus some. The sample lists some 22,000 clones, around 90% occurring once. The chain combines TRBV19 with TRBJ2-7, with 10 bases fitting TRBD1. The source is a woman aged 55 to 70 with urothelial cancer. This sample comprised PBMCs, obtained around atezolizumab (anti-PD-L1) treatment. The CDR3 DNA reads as TGTGCCAGTAGTGTCCGGGACAGGGGTATGACGAGCTCCTACGAGCAGTACTTC. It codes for CASSVRDRGMTSSYEQYF.